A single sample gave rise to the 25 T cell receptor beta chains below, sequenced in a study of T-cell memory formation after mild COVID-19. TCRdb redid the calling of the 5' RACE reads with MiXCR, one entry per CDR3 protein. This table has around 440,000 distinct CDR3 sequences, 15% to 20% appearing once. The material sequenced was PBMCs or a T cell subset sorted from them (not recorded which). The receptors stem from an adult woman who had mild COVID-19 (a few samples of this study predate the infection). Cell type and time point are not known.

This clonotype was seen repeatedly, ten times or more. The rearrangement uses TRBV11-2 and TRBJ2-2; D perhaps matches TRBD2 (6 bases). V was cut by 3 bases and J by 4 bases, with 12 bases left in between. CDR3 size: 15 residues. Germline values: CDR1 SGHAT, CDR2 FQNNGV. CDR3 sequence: CASSLEGLGTGELFF. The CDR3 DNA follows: TGTGCCAGCAGCTTGGAGGGGCTCGGCACCGGGGAGCTGTTTTTT.

The DNA for the CDR3 is TGTGCCAGCAGTTTAGGCTCAGCCAAAAACATTCAGTACTTC. Protein sequence: CASSLGSAKNIQYF. The chain carries TRBV27 and TRBJ2-4; D call uncertain. This CDR3 contains 14 residues. Germline V gene sequence: CDR1 MNHEY, CDR2 SMNVEV (reference sequence). Trimming left V 2 bases short and J 0 bases short, with 5 bases between.

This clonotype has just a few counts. The CDR3 here is CSGTGSYEQYF. Written as DNA, the CDR3 is TGCTCTGGGACAGGGAGCTACGAGCAGTACTTC. The V gene is TRBV20-1, the J gene TRBJ2-7, with 9 bases lining up with TRBD1. Germline lookup yields CDR1 DFQATT and CDR2 SNEGSKA (reference sequence). CDR3 length: 11 residues.

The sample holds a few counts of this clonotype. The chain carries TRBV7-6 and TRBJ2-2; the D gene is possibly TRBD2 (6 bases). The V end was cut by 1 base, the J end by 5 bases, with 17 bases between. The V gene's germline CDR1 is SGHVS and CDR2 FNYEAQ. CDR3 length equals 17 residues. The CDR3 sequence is CASSLGAWLARTGELFF. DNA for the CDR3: TGTGCCAGCAGCTTAGGGGCCTGGCTAGCGCGTACCGGGGAGCTGTTTTTT.

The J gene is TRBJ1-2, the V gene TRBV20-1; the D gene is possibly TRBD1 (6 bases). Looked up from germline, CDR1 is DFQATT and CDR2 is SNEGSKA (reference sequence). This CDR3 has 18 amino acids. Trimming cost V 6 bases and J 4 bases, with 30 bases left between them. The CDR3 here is CSAPGATGPDPRGYGYTF. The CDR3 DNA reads TGCAGTGCCCCAGGGGCTACAGGGCCCGACCCACGGGGCTATGGCTACACCTTC.

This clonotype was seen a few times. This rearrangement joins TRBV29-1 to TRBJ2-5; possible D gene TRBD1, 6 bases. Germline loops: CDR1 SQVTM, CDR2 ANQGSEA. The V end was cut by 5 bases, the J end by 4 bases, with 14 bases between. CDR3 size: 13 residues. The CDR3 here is CSVFPIGGETQYF. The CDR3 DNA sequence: TGCAGCGTTTTTCCTATAGGGGGAGAGACCCAGTACTTC. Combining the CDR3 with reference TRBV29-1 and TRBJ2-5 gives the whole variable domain SAVISQKPSRDICQRGTSLTIQCQVDSQVTMMFWYRQQPGQSLTLIATANQGSEATYESGFVIDKFPISRPNLTFSTLTVSNMSPEDSSIYLCSVFPIGGETQYFGPGTRLLVL.

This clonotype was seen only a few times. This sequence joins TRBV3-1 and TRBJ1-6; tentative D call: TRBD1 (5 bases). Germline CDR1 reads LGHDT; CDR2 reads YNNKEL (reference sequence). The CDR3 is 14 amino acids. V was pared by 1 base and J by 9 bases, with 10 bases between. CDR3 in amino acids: CASSQVEGASPLHF. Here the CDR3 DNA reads TGTGCCAGCAGCCAAGTCGAAGGGGCTTCACCCCTCCACTTT.

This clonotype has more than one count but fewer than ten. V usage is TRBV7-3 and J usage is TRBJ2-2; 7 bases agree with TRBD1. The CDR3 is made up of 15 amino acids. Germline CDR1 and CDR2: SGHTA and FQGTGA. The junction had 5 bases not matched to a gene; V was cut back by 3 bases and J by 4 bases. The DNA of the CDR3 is TGTGCCAGCAGCTTCAGAGCAGGGGGCACCGGGGAGCTGTTTTTT. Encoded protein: CASSFRAGGTGELFF.

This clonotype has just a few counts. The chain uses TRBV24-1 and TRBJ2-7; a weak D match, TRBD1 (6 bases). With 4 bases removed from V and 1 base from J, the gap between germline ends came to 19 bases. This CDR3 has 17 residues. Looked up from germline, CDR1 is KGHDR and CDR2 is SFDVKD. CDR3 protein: CATSDSKQGESSYEQYF. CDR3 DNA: TGTGCCACCAGTGACTCAAAACAGGGCGAGTCTTCCTACGAGCAGTACTTC.

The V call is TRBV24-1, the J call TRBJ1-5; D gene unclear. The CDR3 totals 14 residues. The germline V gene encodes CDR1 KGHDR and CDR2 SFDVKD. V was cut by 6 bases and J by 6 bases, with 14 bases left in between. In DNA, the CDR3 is TGTGCCACCAGTTACGCTGGGGTGAGTCAGCCCCAGCATTTT. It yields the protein CATSYAGVSQPQHF.

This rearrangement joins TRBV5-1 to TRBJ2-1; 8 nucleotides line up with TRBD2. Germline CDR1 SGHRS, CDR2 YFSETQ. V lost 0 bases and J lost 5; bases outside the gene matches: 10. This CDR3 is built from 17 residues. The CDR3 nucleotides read TGCGCCAGCAGCTTGGGGTACGGGACTAGGGCGAACAATGAGCAGTTCTTC. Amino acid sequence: CASSLGYGTRANNEQFF.

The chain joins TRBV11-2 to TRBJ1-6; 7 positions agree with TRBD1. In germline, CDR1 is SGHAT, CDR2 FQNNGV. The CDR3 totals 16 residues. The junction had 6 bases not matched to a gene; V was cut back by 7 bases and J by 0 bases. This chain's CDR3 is CASNSGQSSYNSPLHF. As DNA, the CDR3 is TGTGCCAGCAACTCGGGACAGAGCTCCTATAATTCACCCCTCCACTTT.

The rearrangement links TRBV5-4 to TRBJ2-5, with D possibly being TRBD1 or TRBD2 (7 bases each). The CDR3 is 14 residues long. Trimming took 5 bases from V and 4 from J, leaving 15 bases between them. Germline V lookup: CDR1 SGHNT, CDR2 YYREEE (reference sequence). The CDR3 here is CASRSGQRGETQYF. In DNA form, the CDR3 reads TGTGCCAGCAGATCGGGACAGCGGGGAGAGACCCAGTACTTC.

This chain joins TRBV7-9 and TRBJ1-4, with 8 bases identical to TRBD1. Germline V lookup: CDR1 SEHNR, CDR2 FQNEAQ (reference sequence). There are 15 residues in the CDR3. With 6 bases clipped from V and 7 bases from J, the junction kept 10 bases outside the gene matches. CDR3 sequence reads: CASRGGQGRSEKLFF. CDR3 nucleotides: TGTGCCAGCAGGGGAGGACAGGGAAGAAGTGAAAAACTGTTTTTT.

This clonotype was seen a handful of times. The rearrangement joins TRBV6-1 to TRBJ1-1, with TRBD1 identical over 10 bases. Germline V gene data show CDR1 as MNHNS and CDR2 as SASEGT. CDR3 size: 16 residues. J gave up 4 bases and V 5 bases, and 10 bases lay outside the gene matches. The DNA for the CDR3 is TGTGCCAGCAGTCTTTTCCCGGGACAGGGGAGCACTGAAGCTTTCTTT. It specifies CASSLFPGQGSTEAFF.

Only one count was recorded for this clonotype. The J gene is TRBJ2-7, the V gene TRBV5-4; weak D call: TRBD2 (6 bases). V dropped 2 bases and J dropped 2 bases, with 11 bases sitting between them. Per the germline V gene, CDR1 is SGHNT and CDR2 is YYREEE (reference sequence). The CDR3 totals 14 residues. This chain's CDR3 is CASSFGVAAYEQYF. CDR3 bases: TGTGCCAGCAGCTTCGGTGTAGCGGCCTACGAGCAGTACTTC.

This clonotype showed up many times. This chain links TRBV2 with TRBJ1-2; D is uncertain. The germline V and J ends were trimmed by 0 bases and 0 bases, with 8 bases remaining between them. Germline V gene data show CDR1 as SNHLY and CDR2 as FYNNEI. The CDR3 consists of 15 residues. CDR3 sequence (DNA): TGTGCCAGCAGTGAAGCTGGCGGCTCTAACTATGGCTACACCTTC. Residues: CASSEAGGSNYGYTF.

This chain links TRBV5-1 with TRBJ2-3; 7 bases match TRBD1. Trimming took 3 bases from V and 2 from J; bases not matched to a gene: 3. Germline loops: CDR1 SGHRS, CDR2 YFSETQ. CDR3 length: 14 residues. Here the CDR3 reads CASSSGTATDTQYF. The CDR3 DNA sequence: TGCGCCAGCAGCTCCGGGACAGCCACAGATACGCAGTATTTT.

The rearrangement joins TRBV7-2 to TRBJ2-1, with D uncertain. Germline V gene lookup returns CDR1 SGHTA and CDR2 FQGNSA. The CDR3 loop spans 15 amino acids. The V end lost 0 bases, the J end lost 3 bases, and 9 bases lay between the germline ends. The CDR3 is CASSLAPGNYNEQFF. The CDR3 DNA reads TGTGCCAGCAGCTTAGCGCCAGGAAACTACAATGAGCAGTTCTTC.

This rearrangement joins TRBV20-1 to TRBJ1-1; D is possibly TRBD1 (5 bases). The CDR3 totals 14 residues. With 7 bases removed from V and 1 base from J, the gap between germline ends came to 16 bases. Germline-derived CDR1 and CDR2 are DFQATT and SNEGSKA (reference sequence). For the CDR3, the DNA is TGCAGTGTTCCCGGAGGGGCCGGGAACACTGAAGCTTTCTTT. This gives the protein CSVPGGAGNTEAFF.

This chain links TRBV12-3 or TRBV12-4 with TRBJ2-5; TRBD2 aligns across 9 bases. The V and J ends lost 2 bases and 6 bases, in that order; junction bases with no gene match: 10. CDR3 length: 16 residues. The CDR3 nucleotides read TGTGCCAGCAGTTTACCGTCGAGCGGGGGGACCAAGACCCAGTACTTC. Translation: CASSLPSSGGTKTQYF.

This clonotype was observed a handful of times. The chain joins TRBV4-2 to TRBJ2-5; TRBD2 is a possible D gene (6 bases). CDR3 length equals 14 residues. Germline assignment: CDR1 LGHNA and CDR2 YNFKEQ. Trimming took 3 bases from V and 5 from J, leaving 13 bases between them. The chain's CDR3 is CASSQGLKGETQYF. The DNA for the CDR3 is TGTGCCAGCAGCCAGGGACTCAAGGGGGAGACCCAGTACTTC.

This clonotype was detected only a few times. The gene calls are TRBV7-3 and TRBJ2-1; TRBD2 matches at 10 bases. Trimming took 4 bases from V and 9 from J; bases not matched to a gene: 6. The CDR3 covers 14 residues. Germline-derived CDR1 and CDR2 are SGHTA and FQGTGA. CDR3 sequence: CASSSGLAVGEQFF. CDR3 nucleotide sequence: TGTGCCAGCAGCTCCGGACTAGCGGTGGGTGAGCAGTTCTTC.

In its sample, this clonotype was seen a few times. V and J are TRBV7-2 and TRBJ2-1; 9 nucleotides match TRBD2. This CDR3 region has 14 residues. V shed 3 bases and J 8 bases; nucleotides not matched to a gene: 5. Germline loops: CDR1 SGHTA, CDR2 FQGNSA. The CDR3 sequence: CASSFGLAQDEQFF. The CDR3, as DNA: TGTGCCAGCAGCTTCGGACTAGCGCAGGATGAGCAGTTCTTC.

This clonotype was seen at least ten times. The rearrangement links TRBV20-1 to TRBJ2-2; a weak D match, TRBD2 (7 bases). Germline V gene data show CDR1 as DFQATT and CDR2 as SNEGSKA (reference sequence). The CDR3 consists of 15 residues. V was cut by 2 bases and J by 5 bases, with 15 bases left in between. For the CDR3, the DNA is TGCAGTGCTAGAATAGCGGAGGGGGGGACCGGGGAGCTGTTTTTT. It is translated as CSARIAEGGTGELFF.